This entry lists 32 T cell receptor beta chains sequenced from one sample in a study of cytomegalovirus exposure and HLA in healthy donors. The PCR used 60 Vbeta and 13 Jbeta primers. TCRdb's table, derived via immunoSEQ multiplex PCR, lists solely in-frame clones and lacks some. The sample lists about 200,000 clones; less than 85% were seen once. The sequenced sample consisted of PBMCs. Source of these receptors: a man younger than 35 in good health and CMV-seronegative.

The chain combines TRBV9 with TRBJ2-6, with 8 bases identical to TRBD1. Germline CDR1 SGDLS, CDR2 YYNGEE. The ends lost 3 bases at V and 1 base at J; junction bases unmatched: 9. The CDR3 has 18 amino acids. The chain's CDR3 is CASSALGQGESGANVLTF. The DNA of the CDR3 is TGTGCCAGCAGCGCCTTAGGACAGGGCGAGTCTGGGGCCAACGTCCTGACTTTC.

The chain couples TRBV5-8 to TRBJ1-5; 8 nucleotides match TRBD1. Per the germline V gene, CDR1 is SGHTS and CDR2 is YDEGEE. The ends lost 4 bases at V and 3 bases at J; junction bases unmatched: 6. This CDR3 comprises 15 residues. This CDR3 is CASSPGTGLNQPQHF. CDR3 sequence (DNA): TGTGCCAGCAGCCCCGGGACAGGACTCAATCAGCCCCAGCATTTT.

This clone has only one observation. CDR3 bases: TGTGCCTGGAGCCCTACCGACACCAGCTCCTACGAGCAGTACTTC. Protein sequence: CAWSPTDTSSYEQYF. V usage is TRBV30 and J usage is TRBJ2-7; unclear D gene. Germline V gene lookup returns CDR1 GTSNPN and CDR2 SVGIG (reference sequence). V shed 3 bases and J shed 0 bases, with 15 bases lying between them. The CDR3 runs to 15 residues.

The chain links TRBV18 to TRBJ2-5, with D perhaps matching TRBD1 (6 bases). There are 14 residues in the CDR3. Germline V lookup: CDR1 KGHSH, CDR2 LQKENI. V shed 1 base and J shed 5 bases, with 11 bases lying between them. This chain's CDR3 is CASSPRGPRETQYF. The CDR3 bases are TGTGCCAGCTCACCACGGGGGCCTCGGGAGACCCAGTACTTC.

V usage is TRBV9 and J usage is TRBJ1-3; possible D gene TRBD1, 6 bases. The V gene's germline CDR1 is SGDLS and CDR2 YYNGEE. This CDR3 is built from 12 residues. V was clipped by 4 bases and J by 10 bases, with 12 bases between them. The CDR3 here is CASSSPQGTIYF. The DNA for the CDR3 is TGTGCCAGCAGCTCCCCCCAGGGGACCATATATTTT.

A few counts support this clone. This CDR3 reads CASSLEGAGELFF. In DNA form, the CDR3 reads TGCGCCAGCAGCTTGGAGGGAGCCGGGGAGCTGTTTTTT. The V gene is TRBV5-1, the J gene TRBJ2-2, with a tentative D call TRBD2 (5 bases). The CDR3 is 13 residues long. CDR1 SGHRS and CDR2 YFSETQ come from the germline V gene. V lost 0 bases and J lost 6, with 6 bases in between. Drawing the rest from reference TRBV5-1 and TRBJ2-2, the complete variable domain is KAGVTQTPRYLIKTRGQQVTLSCSPISGHRSVSWYQQTPGQGLQFLFEYFSETQRNKGNFPGRFSGRQFSNSRSEMNVSTLELGDSALYLCASSLEGAGELFFGEGSRLTVL.

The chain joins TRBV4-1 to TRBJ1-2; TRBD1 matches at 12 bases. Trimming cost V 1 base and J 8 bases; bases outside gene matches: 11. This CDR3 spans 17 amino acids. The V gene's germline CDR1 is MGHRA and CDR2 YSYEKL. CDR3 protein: CASSQANLRDRGQGYTF. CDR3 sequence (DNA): TGCGCCAGCAGCCAAGCCAACCTCCGGGACAGGGGGCAGGGCTACACCTTC.

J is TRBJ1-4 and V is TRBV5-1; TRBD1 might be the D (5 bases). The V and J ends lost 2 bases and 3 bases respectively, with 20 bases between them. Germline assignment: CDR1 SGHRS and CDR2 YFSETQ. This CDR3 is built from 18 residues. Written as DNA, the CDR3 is TGCGCCAGCAGCTTTAGGGCCCAGGGTGGTTCGGCTAATGAAAAACTGTTTTTT. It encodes CASSFRAQGGSANEKLFF.

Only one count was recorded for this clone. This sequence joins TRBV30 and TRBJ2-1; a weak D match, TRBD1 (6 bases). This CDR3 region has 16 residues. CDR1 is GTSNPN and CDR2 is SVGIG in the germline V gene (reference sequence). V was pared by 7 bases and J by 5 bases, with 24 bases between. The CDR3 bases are TGTGCCTCGACCGGGACAATGAGGAAGATCAACAATGAGCAGTTCTTC. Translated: CASTGTMRKINNEQFF.

The chain's CDR3 is CAISPSSGGRNTGELFF. The CDR3 coding sequence is TGTGCCATCAGCCCCTCGTCAGGGGGCCGAAACACCGGGGAGCTGTTTTTT. The chain employs TRBV10-3 and TRBJ2-2, with TRBD1 matching 8 bases. This CDR3 has 17 amino acids. Trimming removed 6 bases from V and 2 bases from J; junction bases left unmatched: 11. The germline V gene has CDR1 ENHRY and CDR2 SYGVKD.

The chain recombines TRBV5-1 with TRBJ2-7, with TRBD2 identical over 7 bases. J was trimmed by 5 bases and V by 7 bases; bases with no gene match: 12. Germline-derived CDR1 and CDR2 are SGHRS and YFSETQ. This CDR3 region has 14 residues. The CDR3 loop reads CASSPGGRINEQYF. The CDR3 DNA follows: TGCGCCAGCTCCCCGGGGGGAAGGATAAACGAGCAGTACTTC.

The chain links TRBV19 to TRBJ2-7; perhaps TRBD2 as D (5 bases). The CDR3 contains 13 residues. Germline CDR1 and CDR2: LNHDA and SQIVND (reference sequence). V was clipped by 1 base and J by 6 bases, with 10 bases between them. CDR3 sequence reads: CASSIVGAGEQYF. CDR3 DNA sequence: TGTGCCAGTAGTATAGTCGGTGCGGGCGAGCAGTACTTC.

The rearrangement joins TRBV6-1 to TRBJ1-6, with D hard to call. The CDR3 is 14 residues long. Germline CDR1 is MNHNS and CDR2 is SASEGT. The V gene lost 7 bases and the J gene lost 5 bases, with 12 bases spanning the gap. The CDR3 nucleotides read TGTGCCAGCATTCGTAACGGAGATAATTCACCCCTCCACTTT. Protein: CASIRNGDNSPLHF.

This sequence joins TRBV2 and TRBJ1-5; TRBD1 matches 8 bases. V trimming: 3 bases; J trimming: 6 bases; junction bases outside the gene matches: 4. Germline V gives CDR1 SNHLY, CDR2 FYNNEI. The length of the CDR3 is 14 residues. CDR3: CASSDRGLGQPQHF. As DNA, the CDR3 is TGTGCCAGCAGTGACAGGGGGCTTGGTCAGCCCCAGCATTTT.

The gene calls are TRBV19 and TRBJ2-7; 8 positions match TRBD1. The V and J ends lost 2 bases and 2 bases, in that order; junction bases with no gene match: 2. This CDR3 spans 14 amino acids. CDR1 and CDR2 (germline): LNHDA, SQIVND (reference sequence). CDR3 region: CASSIYRGAYEQYF. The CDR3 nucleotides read TGTGCCAGTAGTATATACAGGGGGGCCTACGAGCAGTACTTC.

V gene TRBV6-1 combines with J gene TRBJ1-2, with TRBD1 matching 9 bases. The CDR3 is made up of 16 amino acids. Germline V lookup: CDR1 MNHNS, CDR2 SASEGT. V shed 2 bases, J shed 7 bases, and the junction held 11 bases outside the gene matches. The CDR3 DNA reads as TGTGCCAGCAGTGAATCGGTCGGACAGGGGTTTTTTGGCTACACCTTC. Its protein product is CASSESVGQGFFGYTF.

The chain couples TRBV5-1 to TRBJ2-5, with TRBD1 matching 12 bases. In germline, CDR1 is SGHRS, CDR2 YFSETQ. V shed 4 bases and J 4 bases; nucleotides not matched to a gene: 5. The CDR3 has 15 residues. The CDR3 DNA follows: TGCGCCAGCAGCCGGGGGACAGGGGGCCGAGAGACCCAGTACTTC. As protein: CASSRGTGGRETQYF.

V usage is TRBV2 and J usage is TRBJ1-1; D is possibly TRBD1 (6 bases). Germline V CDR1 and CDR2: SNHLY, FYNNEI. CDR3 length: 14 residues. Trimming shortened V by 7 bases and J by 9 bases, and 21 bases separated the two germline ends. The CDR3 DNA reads TGTGCCAGCACCAAACCAGGGGTAAAGGACCAAGCTTTCTTT. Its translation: CASTKPGVKDQAFF.

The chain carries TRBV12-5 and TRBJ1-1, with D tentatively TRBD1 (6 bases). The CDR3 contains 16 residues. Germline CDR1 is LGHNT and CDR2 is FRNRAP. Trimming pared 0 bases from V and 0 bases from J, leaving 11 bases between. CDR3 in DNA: TGTGCTAGTGGTTTGGTCCTAGGACAGCTGAACACTGAAGCTTTCTTT. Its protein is CASGLVLGQLNTEAFF.

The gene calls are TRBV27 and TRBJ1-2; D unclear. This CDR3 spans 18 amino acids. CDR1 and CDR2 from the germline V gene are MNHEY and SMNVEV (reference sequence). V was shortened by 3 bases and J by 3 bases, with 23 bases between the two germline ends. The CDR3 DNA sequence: TGTGCCAGCAGTTTTAACGTCCCGCGGGGAGGCACCGACTATGGCTACACCTTC. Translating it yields CASSFNVPRGGTDYGYTF.

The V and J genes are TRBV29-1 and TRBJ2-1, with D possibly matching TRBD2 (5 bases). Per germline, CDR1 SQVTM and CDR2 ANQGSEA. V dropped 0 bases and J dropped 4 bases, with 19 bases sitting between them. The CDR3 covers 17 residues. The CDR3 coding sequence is TGCAGCGTTGAAGAACTCTCTGGGAGACTAAAGTACAATGAGCAGTTCTTC. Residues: CSVEELSGRLKYNEQFF.

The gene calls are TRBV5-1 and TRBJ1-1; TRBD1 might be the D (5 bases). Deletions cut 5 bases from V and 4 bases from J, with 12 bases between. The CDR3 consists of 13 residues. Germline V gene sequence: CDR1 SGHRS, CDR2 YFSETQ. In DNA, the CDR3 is TGCGCCAGCAGACGAAGGGGAGGCACTGAAGCTTTCTTT. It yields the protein CASRRRGGTEAFF.

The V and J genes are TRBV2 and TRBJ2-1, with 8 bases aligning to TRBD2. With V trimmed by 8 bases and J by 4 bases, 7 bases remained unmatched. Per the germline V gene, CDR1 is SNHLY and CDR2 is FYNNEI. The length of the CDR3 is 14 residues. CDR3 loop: CASSSGTSYNEQFF. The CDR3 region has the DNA TGTGCCAGCTCGTCCGGGACTAGTTACAATGAGCAGTTCTTC.

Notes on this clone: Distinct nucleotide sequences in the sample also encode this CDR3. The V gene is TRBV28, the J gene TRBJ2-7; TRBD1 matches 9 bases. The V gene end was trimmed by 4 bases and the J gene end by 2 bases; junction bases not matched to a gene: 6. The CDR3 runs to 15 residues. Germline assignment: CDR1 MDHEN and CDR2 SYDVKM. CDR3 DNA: TGTGCCAGCAGTTCTCCCGGGACAGGGACCTACGAGCAGTACTTC. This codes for CASSSPGTGTYEQYF.

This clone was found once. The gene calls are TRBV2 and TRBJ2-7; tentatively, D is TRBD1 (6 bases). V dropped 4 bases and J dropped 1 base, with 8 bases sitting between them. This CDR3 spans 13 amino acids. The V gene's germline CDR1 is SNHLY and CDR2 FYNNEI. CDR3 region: CASSAGTSYEQYF. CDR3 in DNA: TGTGCCAGCAGTGCCGGGACATCCTACGAGCAGTACTTC.

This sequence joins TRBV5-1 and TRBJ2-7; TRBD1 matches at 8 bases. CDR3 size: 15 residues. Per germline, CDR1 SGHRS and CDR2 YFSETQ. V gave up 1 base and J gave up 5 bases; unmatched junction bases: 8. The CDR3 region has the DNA TGCGCCAGCAGCTTGCTAAGGACAGGGCTCGACGAGCAGTACTTC. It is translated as CASSLLRTGLDEQYF.

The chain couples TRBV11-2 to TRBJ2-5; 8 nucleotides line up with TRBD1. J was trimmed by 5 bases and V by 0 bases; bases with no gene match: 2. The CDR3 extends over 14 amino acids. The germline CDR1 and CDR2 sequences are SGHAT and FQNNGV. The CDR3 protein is CASSLDDRGETQYF. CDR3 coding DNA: TGTGCCAGCAGCTTAGATGACAGGGGCGAGACCCAGTACTTC. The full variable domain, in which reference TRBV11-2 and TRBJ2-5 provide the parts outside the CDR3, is EAGVAQSPRYKIIEKRQSVAFWCNPISGHATLYWYQQILGQGPKLLIQFQNNGVVDDSQLPKDRFSAERLKGVDSTLKIQPAKLEDSAVYLCASSLDDRGETQYFGPGTRLLVL.

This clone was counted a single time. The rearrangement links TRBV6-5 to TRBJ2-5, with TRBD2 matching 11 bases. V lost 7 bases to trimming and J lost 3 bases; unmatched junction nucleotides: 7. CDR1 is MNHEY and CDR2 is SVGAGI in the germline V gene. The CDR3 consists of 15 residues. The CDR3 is CASTQTSGIEETQYF. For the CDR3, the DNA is TGTGCCAGCACTCAGACTAGCGGGATCGAAGAGACCCAGTACTTC.

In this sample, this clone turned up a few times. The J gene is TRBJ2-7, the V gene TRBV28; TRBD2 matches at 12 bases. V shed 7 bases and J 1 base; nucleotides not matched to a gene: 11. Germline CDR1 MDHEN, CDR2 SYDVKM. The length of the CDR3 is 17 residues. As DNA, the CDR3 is TGTGCCAGCACCCGGGGGGCTAGCGGGAGGGGGTCCTACGAGCAGTACTTC. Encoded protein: CASTRGASGRGSYEQYF.

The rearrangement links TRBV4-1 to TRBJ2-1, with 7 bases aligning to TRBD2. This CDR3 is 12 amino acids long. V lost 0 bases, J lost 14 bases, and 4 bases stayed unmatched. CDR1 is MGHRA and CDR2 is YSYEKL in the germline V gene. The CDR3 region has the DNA TGCGCCAGCAGCCAAGATCTGGGGAGGGAGTTCTTC. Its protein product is CASSQDLGREFF.

In nucleotides, the CDR3 is TGTGCCAGCAGTCCACGGGTGGCGCCTAATGAAAAACTGTTTTTT. Its translation is CASSPRVAPNEKLFF. The chain employs TRBV5-6 and TRBJ1-4, with D unresolved. Trimming took off 5 bases at V and 3 bases at J, with 14 bases between the two ends. Germline values: CDR1 SGHDT, CDR2 YYEEEE. This CDR3 has 15 residues.

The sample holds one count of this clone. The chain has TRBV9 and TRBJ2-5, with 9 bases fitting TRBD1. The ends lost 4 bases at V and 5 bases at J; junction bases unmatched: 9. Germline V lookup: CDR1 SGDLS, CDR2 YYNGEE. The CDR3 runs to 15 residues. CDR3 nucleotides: TGTGCCAGCAGCCCCCATTCCGGGACAGGGGAGACCCAGTACTTC. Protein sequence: CASSPHSGTGETQYF. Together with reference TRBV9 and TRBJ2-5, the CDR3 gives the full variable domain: DSGVTQTPKHLITATGQRVTLRCSPRSGDLSVYWYQQSLDQGLQFLIQYYNGEERAKGNILERFSAQQFPDLHSELNLSSLELGDSALYFCASSPHSGTGETQYFGPGTRLLVL.